This TCR beta chain derives from a study of cytomegalovirus exposure and HLA in healthy donors (dated 2017 in TCRdb). Study-wide context: An earlier analysis of roughly 500 of the donors reported 276 Gb of sequence data and 95 million to 130 million unique TCR beta sequences obtained from about 180 million T cells. Typing coverage differed by locus: A, B, C, DRB1 and DQB1 were typed in roughly 629-630 donors, DQA1 in 522, DPA1 in 600 to 610, and DPB1 in roughly 450. In the later analysis, no new phenotypic data were used to find candidate immune exposures; instead, reliance was placed on TCR beta sequences and their occurrence across donors. Class I and class II HLA loci were covered by the typing at four-digit resolution. The study aimed to test whether signatures of past pathogen exposure could be identified by cataloging public T cell receptors. Among the approximately 400 genotyped donors, 75% to 90% belonged to the genetic ancestry cluster associated with self-reported Caucasian donors. A later analysis re-examined previously published TCR beta repertoires from more than 650 donors and added high-resolution HLA genotyping to investigate patterns of TCR occurrence. Among some 400 genotyped donors of the cohort, an average of around 250,000 unique TCR beta nucleotide sequences was sequenced per donor, of which about 19% were non-productive. An early release covering 550 to 650 HLA-typed donors comprised 250 to 350 gigabases of sequencing data and 65 million to 100 million unique TCR sequences. A separate validation cohort of about 110 different subjects was used in addition to the 666-subject first cohort. The study used immunosequencing to profile the T cell repertoires of under 700 subjects and linked those repertoires to cytomegalovirus serostatus. Alongside the repertoire data, information on donor age, sex, ethnicity and CMV serostatus was compiled. A later genetic analysis took genome-wide SNP genotypes for about 55% of the 666 donors and used that subset as a discovery cohort. Every repertoire in the discovery cohort had been generated on one and the same sequencing platform. Roughly five DR-DQ haplotypes were handled as single units for association and clustering, since linkage in the cohort was strong. In an earlier analysis of 587 of the donors, high-throughput TCR beta sequencing was used to judge whether each TCR beta V gene segment behaved as functional or pseudogenic. The study combined high-throughput TCR immunosequencing, statistical association of individual TCRs with disease status, and machine learning to predict cytomegalovirus infection status.

The research as a whole found: According to the authors, the approach could potentially be generalized to other disease states and immunological phenotypes. The 87-base-pair reads could not distinguish some IMGT-functional V segments, including TRBV6-2 and TRBV6-3, so those segments were excluded. Roughly uniform sequencing depth across donors was assumed in presence/absence analyses, although this assumption may not hold. According to a later analysis, most CMV-associated TCR beta chains appeared to be HLA-restricted, and the HLA associations seemed to be driven largely by CMV exposure. A later analysis found that HLA-associated TCR beta chains were more clonally expanded and had lower generation probabilities than equally common non-associated chains. Immune exposure information for the cohort was limited to CMV serostatus. In a later analysis, about 16,000 TCR beta sequences were associated with specific HLA alleles at a false discovery rate of 0.05. In a later analysis, several top co-occurrence clusters were reported to appear linked to parvovirus B19, influenza, CMV and Epstein-Barr virus. Correlated functional status among segregating V segments might reflect linkage disequilibrium, but an unknown experimental factor could not be ruled out. A further reported finding was that TCR beta sequences accurately predicted the HLA-A and HLA-B alleles for most subjects in the first cohort. A few of the identified cytomegalovirus-associated TCR beta chains were confirmed in vitro to be specific for cytomegalovirus antigens. The sequencing pipeline was judged likely to have produced a cluster of highly shared sequence variants as a technical artifact. A later genetic analysis reported fewer N-insertions in productive TCRs among donors in an Asian-associated ancestry cluster than the roughly 670-donor mean. Assigning TCR associations to individual alleles was difficult when HLA alleles, especially DR and DQ, strongly co-occurred. Cytomegalovirus status was reported to be diagnosed by the classifier with high specificity and sensitivity in both the original and validation cohorts. Most TCR sequences were seen in very few donors, while some public TCRs were found in many individuals. The study gave a list of some 150 TCR beta chains associated with cytomegalovirus. Broadly in line with IMGT annotations, most TCR beta V segments showed up in productive rearrangements about 87% or about 30% of the time in an earlier analysis of approximately 600 of the donors. In this cohort, only TCR beta chains were sequenced, and detectable features were limited by the absence of alpha or paired-chain data. A later genetic analysis associated a missense DCLRE1C variant with V-gene and J-gene trimming of TCR beta chains, and an independent cohort replicated the association. Because HLA typing was missing for some donors at each locus, association tests included only the typed subset. Because counts were too low, some 16 rarely observed V segments, including chromosome 9 orphons, were excluded from the earlier analysis of under 650 of the donors. In a later analysis, the rate of TCR association differed among HLA loci, with DRB1 alleles having the most associated TCRs and HLA-C alleles having the fewest.

V is reduced by 3 bases and J by 5 bases, leaving a spacing of 10 bases between them. CDR1 and CDR2 were assigned from the germline V gene as MGHRA and YSYEKL. The CDR3 covers 13 residues, taking in both the cysteine and the phenylalanine. Only the CDR3 portion is preserved as DNA: 39 bases, with reading frame beginning at the first base. This clone showed up just a few times. Its antigen is not yet known. Within one base of it there is no much larger clone, and no base qualities were kept. The cohort comprised some 680 healthy bone marrow donors. At the time of sampling, all cohort members were nominally healthy, though unrecorded immune exposures were likely present. The donor was CMV seropositive and belonged to the group of 250 to 300 seropositive cohort members. A peripheral blood sample was provided by each donor, and peripheral blood mononuclear cells were used for TCR beta sequencing. Genomic DNA extraction from the blood cell samples was performed with the Qiagen DNeasy Blood Extraction Kit.

Library method: the immunoSEQ multiplex PCR assay. The multiplex PCR relied on a mix of 60 forward primers for TCR Vbeta segments and 13 reverse primers for TCR Jbeta segments. A multiplex PCR assay on genomic DNA amplified the CDR3 region of rearranged TCR beta genes. The amplified TCR beta libraries were sequenced on the Illumina HiSeq System as 87-base-pair reads. Under the source paper's analysis protocol: A later analysis tallied tens of millions of unique TCR beta chains across the roughly 610 repertoires, and 10 million to 11 million of those chains were shared by two or more donors. To remove PCR and sequencing errors, raw reads were error-corrected and collapsed into unique sequences using a nearest-neighbor algorithm that merged closely related sequences. Alignment of CDR3 sequences to IMGT reference sequences was used to assign V, D and J gene segments. For a sequence to be retained, a match of at least six nucleotides to both a V gene segment and a J gene segment was required. A rearrangement counted as productive if the CDR3 had no stop codons and remained in frame with V and J, and every other rearrangement counted as non-productive. Following IMGT convention, CDR3 was defined as the stretch from the second conserved V-encoded cysteine up to the conserved J-encoded phenylalanine. Sequences without an unambiguous match to a single V gene segment were excluded from the earlier analysis of about 600 of the donors. In an earlier analysis of roughly 500 of the donors, V segments were called functional above 56.7% productive rearrangements and were called segregating when the between-donor standard deviation exceeded 5%. A statistical classification framework was developed to diagnose cytomegalovirus status using the catalog of TCR beta chain sequences. In a later analysis, V and J genes were assigned by comparing TCR nucleotide sequences against IMGT/GENE-DB human TR gene sequences. A later analysis assigned CDR3 sequences and most-parsimonious VDJ recombination scenarios with the TCRdist pipeline. A later analysis defined each TCR beta chain by its CDR3 amino acid sequence plus V-gene family, and excluded reads lacking a unique V-gene family. As a way to deal with suspected cross-contamination and a sequencing artifact, a later analysis dropped approximately 590 nucleotide sequences that were highly shared and had low generation probability. In a later analysis, a clonal expansion index was calculated for each public chain from normalized within-repertoire ranks of inferred template counts. A later analysis computed generation probabilities with a VDJ recombination model fitted to out-of-frame rearrangements, and checked the results against IGoR. In a later analysis, hypergeometric tests were used to score TCR-TCR, TCR-HLA and TCR-CMV co-occurrence, with a repertoire-size bias correction applied to TCR pairs. A later analysis estimated false discovery rates by permuting HLA or CMV assignments 20 times. In a later analysis, co-occurring TCRs were grouped using DBSCAN, with TCRdist sequence similarity added in when clustering inside HLA-allele-positive subsets. For co-occurrence clustering, repertoires with fewer than 30,000 or more than 120,000 public chains were excluded, along with roughly five repertoires with anomalous nucleotide sharing. The clones in this table, taken by TCRdb from immuneACCESS, are in-frame only. Not every clone is retained; where verified, under half of the shortfall comes from an unresolved V gene, and the cause of the rest is unknown. V and J calls and clone size come straight from that table; D and trimming were deduced from the DNA. A total of 100,000 to 150,000 clones appear in this sample, over 75% of them only once. Clones ranked in the top ten supply approximately 4.5% of the sample.

Source material: PBMCs. The chain is assembled from TRBV4-1 and TRBJ2-5, with no reliable assignment of the D segment. This sequence originates from a male donor in good health and CMV-seropositive. The sequenced DNA: TGCGCCAGCAGCCAGCCCCTATGGGAGACCCAGTACTTC. Translated, it reads CASSQPLWETQYF.